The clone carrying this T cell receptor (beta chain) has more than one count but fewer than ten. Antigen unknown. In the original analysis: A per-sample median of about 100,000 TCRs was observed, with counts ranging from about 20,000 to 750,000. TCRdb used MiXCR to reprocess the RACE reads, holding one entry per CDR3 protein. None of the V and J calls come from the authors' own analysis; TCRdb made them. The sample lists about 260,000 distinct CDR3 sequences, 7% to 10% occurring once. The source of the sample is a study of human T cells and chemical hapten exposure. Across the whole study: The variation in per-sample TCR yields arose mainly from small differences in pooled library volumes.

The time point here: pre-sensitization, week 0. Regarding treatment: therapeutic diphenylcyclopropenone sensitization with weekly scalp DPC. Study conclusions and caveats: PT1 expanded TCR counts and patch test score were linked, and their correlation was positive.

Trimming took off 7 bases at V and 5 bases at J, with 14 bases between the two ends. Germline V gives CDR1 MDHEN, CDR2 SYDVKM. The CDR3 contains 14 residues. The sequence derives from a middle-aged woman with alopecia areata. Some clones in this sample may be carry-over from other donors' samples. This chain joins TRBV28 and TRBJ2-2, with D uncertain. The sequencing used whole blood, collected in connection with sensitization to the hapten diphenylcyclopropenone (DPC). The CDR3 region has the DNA TGTGCCAGCACCCCTATCGGTGGGACCGGGGAGCTGTTTTTT. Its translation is CASTPIGGTGELFF.